These 27 T cell receptor beta chains originate from one sample sequenced in a study of cytomegalovirus exposure and HLA in healthy donors. Researchers ran the PCR with 60 Vbeta and 13 Jbeta primers. The assay was immunoSEQ multiplex PCR, and TCRdb's table has in-frame clones only and misses some. The sample includes roughly 69,000 clones, roughly two thirds seen only once; the top ten take 4.5% to 5.5%. The sequenced material came from PBMCs. The source of these receptors is a man aged 45-60 years in good health and CMV-seronegative.

The chain couples TRBV5-6 to TRBJ2-7; no reliable D call. The germline V and J ends were trimmed by 3 bases and 6 bases, with 7 bases remaining between them. The CDR3 length is 11 residues. CDR1 and CDR2 from the germline V gene are SGHDT and YYEEEE. CDR3 in amino acids: CASSSGGEQYF. CDR3 nucleotide sequence: TGTGCCAGCAGCTCGGGTGGCGAGCAGTACTTC.

The chain is built from TRBV5-8 and TRBJ2-2, with D perhaps TRBD1 (5 bases). There are 15 residues in the CDR3. Germline V gene lookup returns CDR1 SGHTS and CDR2 YDEGEE. Deletions cut 6 bases from V and 0 bases from J, with 12 bases between. The CDR3 reads CASTQGYANTGELFF. For the CDR3, the DNA is TGTGCCAGCACCCAGGGTTACGCGAACACCGGGGAGCTGTTTTTT. The full variable domain, in which reference TRBV5-8 and TRBJ2-2 provide the parts outside the CDR3, is EAGVTQSPTHLIKTRGQQATLRCSPISGHTSVYWYQQALGLGLQFLLWYDEGEERNRGNFPPRFSGRQFPNYSSELNVNALELEDSALYLCASTQGYANTGELFFGEGSRLTVL.

The chain couples TRBV29-1 to TRBJ1-2; 8 bases map to TRBD1. Germline-derived CDR1 and CDR2 are SQVTM and ANQGSEA. The length of the CDR3 is 12 residues. Trimming cost V 5 bases and J 7 bases; bases outside gene matches: 6. The CDR3 region has the DNA TGCAGCGTTCTGACAGGGGTCTCTGGCTACACCTTC. Amino acids: CSVLTGVSGYTF.

The genes are TRBV7-9 and TRBJ2-2, with a weak D call TRBD2 (5 bases). This CDR3 contains 12 residues. Trimming stripped 3 bases from V and 12 bases from J, with 11 bases between. The germline V gene encodes CDR1 SEHNR and CDR2 FQNEAQ (reference sequence). The CDR3 region has the DNA TGTGCCAGCAGCTTTAGCGCCGCCCAGCTGTTTTTT. It specifies CASSFSAAQLFF. The variable domain in full, completed from reference TRBV7-9 and TRBJ2-2, reads DTGVSQNPRHKITKRGQNVTFRCDPISEHNRLYWYRQTLGQGPEFLTYFQNEAQLEKSRLLSDRFSAERPKGSFSTLEIQRTEQGDSAMYLCASSFSAAQLFFGEGSRLTVL.

The chain recombines TRBV30 with TRBJ1-3; D perhaps matches TRBD1 (5 bases). Trimming removed 3 bases at V and 0 bases at J, with 9 bases between. This CDR3 contains 14 residues. From germline, CDR1 is GTSNPN and CDR2 SVGIG (reference sequence). Here the CDR3 DNA reads TGTGCCTGGAGGACAGACCGCTCTGGAAACACCATATATTTT. Translation gives CAWRTDRSGNTIYF.

V usage is TRBV4-2 and J usage is TRBJ2-3; 7 bases are a match to TRBD2. Unmatched junction bases numbered 7, after V lost 0 bases and J lost 1 base. CDR1 and CDR2 (germline): LGHNA, YNFKEQ. This CDR3 comprises 17 residues. CDR3 DNA sequence: TGTGCCAGCAGCCAAGATAGTGGGGAGGGGCGCACAGATACGCAGTATTTT. This codes for CASSQDSGEGRTDTQYF.

Concerning this clone itself: Germline is not matched at one junction end, which may reflect a read error. Other DNA sequences in the sample encode the same CDR3. The chain is built from TRBV10-2 and TRBJ1-6, with D perhaps matching TRBD1 (5 bases). Germline lookup yields CDR1 WSHSY and CDR2 SAAADI. CDR3 length: 12 amino acids. This CDR3 is CASQGNNSPLHF. The DNA for the CDR3 is TGCGCCAGCCAGGGAAATAATTCACCTCTCCACTTT.

J is TRBJ1-1 and V is TRBV9; 7 nucleotides agree with TRBD1. CDR3 length: 13 amino acids. Unmatched junction bases numbered 3, after V lost 4 bases and J lost 3 bases. Looked up from germline, CDR1 is SGDLS and CDR2 is YYNGEE. The CDR3 sequence: CASSLTGDTEAFF. In DNA form, the CDR3 reads TGTGCCAGCAGCCTCACAGGGGACACTGAAGCTTTCTTT.

This chain joins TRBV6-5 and TRBJ1-4; no reliable D call. Trimming left V 0 bases short and J 6 bases short, with 11 bases between. Germline CDR1 reads MNHEY; CDR2 reads SVGAGI. The CDR3 runs 15 residues. The CDR3 spells CASSYSRARYEKLFF. Here the CDR3 DNA reads TGTGCCAGCAGTTACTCGAGAGCGAGATATGAAAAACTGTTTTTT.

The rearrangement joins TRBV6-1 to TRBJ1-2; D call uncertain. Germline loops: CDR1 MNHNS, CDR2 SASEGT. Trimming left V 8 bases short and J 3 bases short, with 10 bases between. The CDR3 is 12 residues long. The DNA of the CDR3 is TGTGCCAGCTTACAGAAGGACTATGGCTACACCTTC. Translating gives CASLQKDYGYTF.

The rearrangement uses TRBV30 and TRBJ1-5, with unresolved D. The CDR3 is made up of 14 amino acids. The germline gives CDR1 GTSNPN, CDR2 SVGIG (reference sequence). V lost 2 bases to trimming and J lost 7 bases, with 15 bases between them. The CDR3 sequence: CAWSLGRESQPQHF. The CDR3 bases are TGTGCCTGGAGTCTTGGGCGGGAAAGCCAGCCCCAGCATTTT. The full variable domain, completed using reference TRBV30 and TRBJ1-5, is SQTIHQWPATLVQPVGSPLSLECTVEGTSNPNLYWYRQAAGRGLQLLFYSVGIGQISSEVPQNLSASRPQDRQFILSSKKLLLSDSGFYLCAWSLGRESQPQHFGDGTRLSIL.

This clone was seen once. The chain carries TRBV2 and TRBJ2-1; 14 bases agree with TRBD2. V shed 6 bases, J shed 3 bases, and the junction held 1 base outside the gene matches. The germline gives CDR1 SNHLY, CDR2 FYNNEI. This CDR3 spans 15 amino acids. The CDR3 loop is CASRGTSGGYNEQFF. CDR3 coding DNA: TGTGCCAGCAGGGGGACTAGCGGGGGCTACAATGAGCAGTTCTTC. Supplemented by reference TRBV2 and TRBJ2-1, the full variable domain reads EPEVTQTPSHQVTQMGQEVILRCVPISNHLYFYWYRQILGQKVEFLVSFYNNEISEKSEIFDDQFSVERPDGSNFTLKIRSTKLEDSAMYFCASRGTSGGYNEQFFGPGTRLTVL.

The genes are TRBV5-4 and TRBJ2-3, with 13 nucleotides matching TRBD2. V gave up 4 bases and J gave up 5 bases; unmatched junction bases: 13. Germline V CDR1 and CDR2: SGHNT, YYREEE (reference sequence). The CDR3 sequence is 18 residues long. CDR3 residues: CASSEGLAGAAVEDTQYF. The CDR3 nucleotides read TGTGCCAGCAGCGAAGGACTAGCGGGGGCCGCGGTTGAAGATACGCAGTATTTT.

The rearrangement joins TRBV29-1 to TRBJ2-2; 7 nucleotides align to TRBD2. The CDR3 length is 15 residues. The V gene's germline CDR1 is SQVTM and CDR2 ANQGSEA. V lost 3 bases and J lost 0; bases outside the gene matches: 4. In DNA form, the CDR3 reads TGCAGCGTTGATGGGCGGGGGACGAACACCGGGGAGCTGTTTTTT. Translation: CSVDGRGTNTGELFF.

This clone was detected a few times. CDR3 residues: CASSPEPGNYGYTF. The CDR3 nucleotides are TGTGCCAGCAGCCCTGAGCCAGGGAACTATGGCTACACCTTC. V is TRBV6-5 and J is TRBJ1-2, with D perhaps TRBD1 (5 bases). CDR3 length: 14 residues. Germline loops: CDR1 MNHEY, CDR2 SVGAGI. V was shortened by 6 bases and J by 2 bases, with 13 bases between the two germline ends.

This clone was picked up one time. V is TRBV30 and J is TRBJ2-3; maybe TRBD1 (5 bases). Germline V gene data show CDR1 as GTSNPN and CDR2 as SVGIG (reference sequence). V lost 0 bases and J lost 1, with 14 bases in between. The CDR3 contains 16 residues. The CDR3 sequence: CAWSVGQRIRTDTQYF. The CDR3 coding sequence is TGTGCCTGGAGTGTCGGACAAAGGATACGCACAGATACGCAGTATTTT.

This clone has more than one count but fewer than ten. A read error is possible here, since a much larger clone lies one base away. The sample carries other DNA sequences with the same CDR3. The chain carries TRBV27 and TRBJ2-5, with TRBD2 matching over 8 bases. Germline V gene sequence: CDR1 MNHEY, CDR2 SMNVEV (reference sequence). The CDR3 sequence is 15 residues long. CDR3 sequence (DNA): TGCGCCAGCAGTTTATCCCCGGGGGGGAAAGAGACCCAGTACTTC. Its translation is CASSLSPGGKETQYF.

The chain links TRBV7-8 to TRBJ2-3, with a possible D match to TRBD2 (5 bases). Germline CDR1 SGHVS, CDR2 FQNEAQ. The CDR3 is 12 amino acids. Deletions cut 5 bases from V and 4 bases from J, with 7 bases between. DNA for the CDR3: TGTGCCAGCAGCAAGAGGGCAGATACGCAGTATTTT. Encoded protein: CASSKRADTQYF.

J is TRBJ1-2 and V is TRBV18; D is uncertain. The CDR3 is made up of 16 amino acids. Germline V gene sequence: CDR1 KGHSH, CDR2 LQKENI. V was shortened by 1 base and J by 0 bases, with 12 bases between the two germline ends. CDR3 sequence reads: CASSPLSRSTNYGYTF. CDR3 nucleotides: TGTGCCAGCTCACCACTTAGCCGGTCGACTAACTATGGCTACACCTTC.

The chain carries TRBV5-1 and TRBJ2-6; a weak D match, TRBD2 (5 bases). Germline V gives CDR1 SGHRS, CDR2 YFSETQ. Trimming removed 6 bases at V and 0 bases at J, with 16 bases between. This CDR3 has 17 residues. The CDR3 nucleotides read TGCGCCAGCACCCCAGCGGTAGCTCTCTCTGGGGCCAACGTCCTGACTTTC. It specifies CASTPAVALSGANVLTF.

The rearrangement uses TRBV5-1 and TRBJ2-5, with 7 bases lining up with TRBD2. J was trimmed by 2 bases and V by 4 bases; bases with no gene match: 8. CDR3 length: 15 amino acids. CDR1 and CDR2 from the germline V gene are SGHRS and YFSETQ. DNA for the CDR3: TGCGCCAGCAGCCCGGGGGGTGGAGGGCAAGAGACCCAGTACTTC. This encodes CASSPGGGGQETQYF. Together with reference TRBV5-1 and TRBJ2-5, the CDR3 gives the full variable domain: KAGVTQTPRYLIKTRGQQVTLSCSPISGHRSVSWYQQTPGQGLQFLFEYFSETQRNKGNFPGRFSGRQFSNSRSEMNVSTLELGDSALYLCASSPGGGGQETQYFGPGTRLLVL.

This clone was observed a single time. This chain uses TRBV10-2 with TRBJ1-5; 11 bases are shared with TRBD1. Germline loops: CDR1 WSHSY, CDR2 SAAADI. The CDR3 extends over 17 amino acids. With 6 bases clipped from V and 3 bases from J, the junction kept 10 bases outside the gene matches. The CDR3 region has the DNA TGCGCCAGCAGGGAACCGGGACAGGGGGTGTCCAATCAGCCCCAGCATTTT. Encoded protein: CASREPGQGVSNQPQHF.

The chain recombines TRBV5-1 with TRBJ2-1, with 9 positions matching TRBD2. V shed 5 bases and J 5 bases; nucleotides not matched to a gene: 11. The CDR3 contains 16 residues. Germline CDR1 is SGHRS and CDR2 is YFSETQ. The DNA for the CDR3 is TGCGCCAGCAGTCTAGTGGGCGGGGGGGCCCACAATGAGCAGTTCTTC. As protein: CASSLVGGGAHNEQFF.

For this clone: The same CDR3 is also encoded by other DNA sequences in this sample. J is TRBJ2-7 and V is TRBV5-1, with 8 bases matching TRBD1. The germline gives CDR1 SGHRS, CDR2 YFSETQ. This CDR3 contains 14 residues. V was pared by 8 bases and J by 5 bases, with 12 bases of the junction left unmatched. This CDR3 is CASSLGQGAHEQYF. CDR3 nucleotides: TGCGCCAGTAGTCTCGGGCAGGGGGCCCACGAGCAGTACTTC.

The chain couples TRBV21-1 to TRBJ1-5. TRBV21-1 is termed a pseudogene. The CDR3 length is 13 residues. This CDR3 reads CASSSPPGGPQHF. In DNA form, the CDR3 reads TGTGCCAGCAGCAGTCCTCCCGGGGGGCCCCAGCATTTT.

The gene calls are TRBV30 and TRBJ1-3, with unresolved D. CDR3 size: 14 residues. Germline lookup yields CDR1 GTSNPN and CDR2 SVGIG (reference sequence). Trimming shortened V by 0 bases and J by 3 bases, and 9 bases separated the two germline ends. The CDR3 DNA is TGTGCCTGGAGTGTCACCGGGGTTGGAAACACCATATATTTT. This sequence encodes CAWSVTGVGNTIYF.

This clone was seen a few times. V gene TRBV6-5 combines with J gene TRBJ1-6, with D uncertain. CDR1 and CDR2 from the germline V gene are MNHEY and SVGAGI. V lost 6 bases to trimming and J lost 4 bases, with 13 bases between them. This CDR3 has 15 residues. The CDR3 loop is CASRRARGYNSPLHF. DNA of the CDR3: TGTGCCAGCAGACGCGCGCGGGGTTATAATTCACCCCTCCACTTT.